The present T cell receptor beta chain was sequenced within a study of lymphopenia after photon versus proton radiotherapy. Profiling relied on immunoSEQ multiplex PCR, and the TCRdb table lists in-frame clones only, not all of them. The sample shows under 20,000 clones, roughly 90% of them seen only once. The J segment lost 6 bases and the V segment lost 3 bases, leaving 1 base of the junction unmatched. The CDR3 has 13 residues. Germline V gene sequence: CDR1 MDHEN, CDR2 SYDVKM. The rearrangement uses TRBV28 and TRBJ2-2; 7 positions agree with TRBD2. The specimen comprised peripheral blood, sampled from a patient treated with photon-based radiotherapy. The sequence was collected from a woman aged 40 to 50 with cholangiocarcinoma. CDR3 sequence: CASSLGGSGELFF. CDR3 bases: TGTGCCAGCAGTTTGGGGGGGTCCGGGGAGCTGTTTTTT.